This T cell receptor (beta chain) was documented in a study of OX40 agonist ivuxolimab in advanced cancers. Study background: Patients received the agonistic anti-OX40 (CD134) antibody ivuxolimab.

Trimming left V 6 bases short and J 4 bases short, with 16 bases between. CDR3 length: 15 residues. Germline CDR1 is MNHNS and CDR2 is SASEGT. Repertoires were generated with immunoSEQ multiplex PCR, while TCRdb's copy carries only in-frame clones and drops some. Of 50,000 to 55,000 clones listed, more than 70% were seen once; the top ten hold about 1.5%. The chain employs TRBV6-1 and TRBJ2-1; TRBD2 might be the D (6 bases). This receptor was identified in an adult with an advanced solid tumor such as melanoma, head and neck, liver or kidney cancer. The sequences come from CD4+ or CD8+ T cells sorted from blood, collected in a trial of the OX40 agonist ivuxolimab. The CDR3 loop reads CASSKLAEGYNEQFF. CDR3 sequence (DNA): TGTGCCAGCAGCAAATTAGCGGAGGGATACAATGAGCAGTTCTTC.